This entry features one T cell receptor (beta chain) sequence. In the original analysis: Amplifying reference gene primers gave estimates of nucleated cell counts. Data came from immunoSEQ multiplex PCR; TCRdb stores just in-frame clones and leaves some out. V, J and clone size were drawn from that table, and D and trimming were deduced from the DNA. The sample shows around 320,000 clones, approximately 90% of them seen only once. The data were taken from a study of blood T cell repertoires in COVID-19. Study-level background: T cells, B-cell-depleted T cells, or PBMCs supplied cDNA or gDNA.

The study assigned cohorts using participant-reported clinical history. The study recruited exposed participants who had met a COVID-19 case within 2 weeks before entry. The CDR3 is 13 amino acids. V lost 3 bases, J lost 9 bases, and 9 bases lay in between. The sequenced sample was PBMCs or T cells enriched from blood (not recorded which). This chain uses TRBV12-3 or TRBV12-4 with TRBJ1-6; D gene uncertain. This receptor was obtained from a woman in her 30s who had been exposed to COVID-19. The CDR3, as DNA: TGTGCCAGCAGTTTTATGAGTACTTCACCCCTCCACTTT. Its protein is CASSFMSTSPLHF.